What follows is one TCR beta chain and its context. This specimen belongs to a study of beta chain features in type 1 diabetes. The whole isolated RNA underwent reverse transcription, so sequencing captured expressed TCRB transcripts. This table comes from immunoSEQ multiplex PCR, and its TCRdb copy is limited to in-frame clones, with some not included. The sample carries 200,000 to 250,000 clones, over 65% recorded once. The V and J ends lost 1 base and 5 bases respectively, with 18 bases between them. The CDR3 consists of 16 residues. In germline, CDR1 is MDHEN, CDR2 SYDVKM. The sample consisted of naive CD4+ T cells from blood. This sequence joins TRBV28 and TRBJ2-7; D is perhaps TRBD1 (5 bases). The TCR comes from a man aged 25-40 years in good health. CDR3 protein: CASSLSEAGSNNEQYF. DNA of the CDR3: TGTGCCAGCAGTTTATCAGAGGCAGGGTCTAACAACGAGCAGTACTTC.